The clone carrying this TCR beta chain has just a few counts. Germline V gives CDR1 MDHEN, CDR2 SYDVKM. The CDR3 covers 16 residues. With 4 bases clipped from V and 8 bases from J, the junction kept 9 bases outside the gene matches. This sample was included in a study of naive and memory T cell subsets. An oligonucleotide containing a UMI was ligated to the 3' end of TCR cDNA. Amplification of ligated cDNA took four PCR rounds with SP2 and nested alpha and beta constant primers. MiXCR, run by TCRdb on the 5' RACE reads, gives a single entry per CDR3 protein. Of about 62,000 distinct CDR3 sequences detected, less than 10% appear once; the ten largest clones hold over 15%.

The receptor was isolated from a female donor in good health. The chain links TRBV28 to TRBJ2-1; TRBD2 matches 12 bases. CDR3 loop: CASSSVLAGGWDEQFF. In DNA, the CDR3 is TGTGCCAGCAGTTCCGTACTAGCGGGAGGTTGGGATGAGCAGTTCTTC.